Here is one T cell receptor (beta chain) with its context. This clone was detected only once. It has no known antigen specificity. No qualities accompany the bases; no much larger clone lies one base away. The immunoSEQ kit was used, according to the manufacturer's recommendations, to generate TCR beta libraries from genomic DNA. For library preparation, a first multiplex PCR was performed with proprietary primers, followed by a second PCR in which unique barcodes were added, and bead cleanups were performed after each round. Each sample batch included a kit-provided positive control reaction and a negative control reaction. The final libraries were assessed on an Agilent 4200 TapeStation D1000 ScreenTape, pooled by volume, and quantified by qPCR. An Illumina NextSeq500 fitted with a MidOutput 150-cycle cartridge performed the sequencing, running 156 Read1 cycles and 15 Index1 cycles with the kit's custom primers. The pooled library was loaded at around 1 pM with a roughly 22% PhiX control spike-in. As for how the authors treated the data: Vendor-processed data were analyzed in R, with a clonotype defined as all T cells sharing the same CDR3 nucleotide sequence. For clone abundance analyses, frequencies were normalized to the 10,000 most abundant clones per sample. Before analysis, public T cell clones were removed, and these numbered fewer than six per sample on average. An abundance difference of at least 32-fold between compartments was the criterion for calling clonotypes tumor-enriched or baseline blood-enriched. A beta-binomial differential abundance model was applied to find clonotypes that expanded or contracted between blood time points. Tumor-blood repertoire similarity was measured with the Baroni-Urbani and Buser coefficient, and group comparisons used two-tailed Wilcoxon tests in R. TCRdb holds this immuneACCESS table with in-frame rearrangements only. Some clones are missing; in checked studies, unresolved V genes explain under half, and the rest has no known cause. V and J calls and clone size follow that table, whereas D and trimming were derived from the DNA. Counted in this sample were tens of thousands of clones; roughly 80% of them appeared once. The ten most abundant clones make up 25% to 40% of the sample.

The sample comes from a study of radiation and T cells in renal cell carcinoma (dated by TCRdb to 2018 to 2020). About the full investigation: In total, 50 to 55 samples underwent TCR beta sequencing: around 26 tumors plus 27 peripheral blood samples. The final blood draw took place at 4 weeks after radiation, the same time as nephrectomy. Across all 50 or so samples, several million unique CDR3 nucleotide sequences, encoding 2,658,974 unique CDR3 amino acid sequences, were identified.

Study-wide conclusions, independent of this receptor: Dynamics of the blood repertoire were not tracked past 4 weeks after treatment. Because the trial had a single-armed design, the trial could not examine how radiation dose or scheduling affected the TCR repertoire. Because no pretreatment tumor biopsies were available, whether clonotypes were present in the tumor at baseline could not be determined. In blood, the top tumor clonotypes increased from baseline to 2 weeks after radiation and then shrank by 4 weeks, which suggests a temporary expansion of tumor-resident clones.

The sample's time point label, in plain terms: blood 4 weeks post-SBRT, at nephrectomy. This sample's treatment or condition label indicates: 15 Gy SBRT to primary tumor, nephrectomy 4 weeks later. The samples were drawn from a clinical trial, where primary renal cell carcinomas were treated with 15 Gy of stereotactic body radiation therapy and then removed by nephrectomy 4 weeks afterward. To follow tumor-enriched clonotypes, serial peripheral blood was collected from radiation-treated patients at baseline and at 2 weeks and 4 weeks after SBRT. All patients had renal cell carcinoma with clear cell pathology. The QIAamp DNA Blood Mini Kit (Qiagen) was used to prepare genomic DNA for TCR sequencing. The analyses included only samples that passed all quality control checks. The receptor comes from a man aged 60-69 years with renal cell carcinoma. The material sequenced was blood, taken from a patient whose treatment included radiotherapy and nephrectomy.

The CDR3 has the sequence CASRHTSGSASTGELFF. The DNA is TGCGCCAGCAGACATACTAGCGGGAGTGCAAGCACCGGGGAGCTGTTTTTT. This chain joins TRBV5-1 to TRBJ2-2; 11 bases in the middle match TRBD2. The CDR3, cysteine through phenylalanine, is 17 amino acids long. Of all the DNA, just the CDR3 is kept, 51 bases in frame from base 1. The germline V gene specifies SGHRS as CDR1 and YFSETQ as CDR2. Germline trimming amounts to 5 bases on V and 4 bases on J, with 10 as the count of junction bases outside the gene matches. This CDR3, with the reference TRBV5-1 and TRBJ2-2 proteins standing in past its ends, gives the full variable domain KAGVTQTPRYLIKTRGQQVTLSCSPISGHRSVSWYQQTPGQGLQFLFEYFSETQRNKGNFPGRFSGRQFSNSRSEMNVSTLELGDSALYLCASRHTSGSASTGELFFGEGSRLTVL.